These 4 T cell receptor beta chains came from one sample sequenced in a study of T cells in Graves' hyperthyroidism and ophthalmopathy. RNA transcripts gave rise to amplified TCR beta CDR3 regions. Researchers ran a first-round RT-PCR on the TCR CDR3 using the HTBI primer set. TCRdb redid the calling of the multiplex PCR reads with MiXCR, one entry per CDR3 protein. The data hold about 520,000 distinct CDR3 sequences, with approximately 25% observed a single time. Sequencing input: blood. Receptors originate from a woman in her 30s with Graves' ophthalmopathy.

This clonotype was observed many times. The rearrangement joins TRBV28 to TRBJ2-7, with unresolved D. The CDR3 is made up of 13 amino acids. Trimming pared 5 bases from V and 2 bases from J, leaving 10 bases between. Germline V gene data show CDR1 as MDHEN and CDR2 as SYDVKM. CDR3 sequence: CASSPDVPYEQYF. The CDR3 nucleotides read TGTGCCAGCAGTCCGGACGTACCCTACGAGCAGTACTTC.

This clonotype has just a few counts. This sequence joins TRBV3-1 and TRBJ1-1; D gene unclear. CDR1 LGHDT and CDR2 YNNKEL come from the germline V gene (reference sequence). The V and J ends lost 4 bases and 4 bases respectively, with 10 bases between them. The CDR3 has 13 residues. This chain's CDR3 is CASSRVEGTEAFF. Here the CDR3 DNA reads TGTGCCAGCAGCCGGGTCGAAGGCACTGAAGCTTTCTTT.

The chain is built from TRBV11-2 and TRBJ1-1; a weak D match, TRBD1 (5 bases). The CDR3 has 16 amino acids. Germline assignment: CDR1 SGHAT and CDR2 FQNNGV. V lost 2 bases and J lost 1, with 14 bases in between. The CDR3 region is CASSLSRALSNTEAFF. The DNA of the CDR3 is TGTGCCAGCAGCTTAAGCAGGGCCCTCTCGAACACTGAAGCTTTCTTT.

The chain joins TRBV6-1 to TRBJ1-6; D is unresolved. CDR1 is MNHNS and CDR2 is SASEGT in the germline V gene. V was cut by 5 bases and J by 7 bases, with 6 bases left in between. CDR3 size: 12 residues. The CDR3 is CASSRSNSPLHF. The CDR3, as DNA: TGTGCCAGCAGTAGGAGCAATTCACCCCTCCACTTT.